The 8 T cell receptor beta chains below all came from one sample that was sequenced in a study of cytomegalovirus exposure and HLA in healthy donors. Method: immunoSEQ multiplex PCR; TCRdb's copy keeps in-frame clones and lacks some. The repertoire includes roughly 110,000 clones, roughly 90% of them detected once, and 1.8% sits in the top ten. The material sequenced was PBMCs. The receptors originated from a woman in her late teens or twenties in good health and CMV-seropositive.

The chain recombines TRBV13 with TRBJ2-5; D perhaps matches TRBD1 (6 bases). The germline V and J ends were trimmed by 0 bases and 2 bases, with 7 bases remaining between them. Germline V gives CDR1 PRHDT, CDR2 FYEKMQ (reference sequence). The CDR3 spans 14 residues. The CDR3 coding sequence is TGTGCCAGCAGCTTAGGTACAGGGCAAGAGACCCAGTACTTC. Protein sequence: CASSLGTGQETQYF.

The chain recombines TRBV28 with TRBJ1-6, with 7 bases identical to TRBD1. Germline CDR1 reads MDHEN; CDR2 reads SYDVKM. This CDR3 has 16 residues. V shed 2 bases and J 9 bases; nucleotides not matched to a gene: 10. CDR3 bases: TGTGCCAGCAGTTTACGAAAGACAGGGAGATTTTCACCCCTCCACTTT. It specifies CASSLRKTGRFSPLHF.

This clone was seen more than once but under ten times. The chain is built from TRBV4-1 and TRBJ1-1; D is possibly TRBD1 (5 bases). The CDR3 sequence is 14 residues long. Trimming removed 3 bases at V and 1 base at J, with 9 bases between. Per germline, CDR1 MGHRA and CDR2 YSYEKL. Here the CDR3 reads CASSHPGKNTEAFF. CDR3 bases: TGCGCCAGCAGCCATCCAGGGAAGAACACTGAAGCTTTCTTT.

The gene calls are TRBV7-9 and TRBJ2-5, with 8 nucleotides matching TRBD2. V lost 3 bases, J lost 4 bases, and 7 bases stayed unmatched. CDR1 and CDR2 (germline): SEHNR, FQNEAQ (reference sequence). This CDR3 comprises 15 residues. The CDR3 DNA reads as TGTGCCAGCAGCTTTGCCGGGGCGGGAGGAGAGACCCAGTACTTC. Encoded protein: CASSFAGAGGETQYF.

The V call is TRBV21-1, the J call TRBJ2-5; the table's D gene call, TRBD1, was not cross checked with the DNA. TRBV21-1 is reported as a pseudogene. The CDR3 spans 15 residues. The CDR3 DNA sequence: TGTGCCAGCAGCCCTATCGGACAGTCCCAAGAGACCCAGTACTTC. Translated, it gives CASSPIGQSQETQYF.

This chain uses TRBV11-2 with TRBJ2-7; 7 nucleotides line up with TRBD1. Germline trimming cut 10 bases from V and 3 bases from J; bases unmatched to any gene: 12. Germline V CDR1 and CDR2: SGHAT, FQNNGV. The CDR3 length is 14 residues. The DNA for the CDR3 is TGTGCCACCAAGAGACAGGGAACCAACTACGAGCAGTACTTC. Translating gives CATKRQGTNYEQYF.

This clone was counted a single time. This chain's CDR3 is CASRDIGTPYEQYF. The CDR3, as DNA: TGTGCCAGCAGGGATATAGGGACACCCTACGAGCAGTACTTC. The chain recombines TRBV27 with TRBJ2-7; possible D gene TRBD1, 6 bases. The length of the CDR3 is 14 residues. From germline, CDR1 is MNHEY and CDR2 SMNVEV (reference sequence). Trimming took 6 bases from V and 2 from J, leaving 14 bases between them.

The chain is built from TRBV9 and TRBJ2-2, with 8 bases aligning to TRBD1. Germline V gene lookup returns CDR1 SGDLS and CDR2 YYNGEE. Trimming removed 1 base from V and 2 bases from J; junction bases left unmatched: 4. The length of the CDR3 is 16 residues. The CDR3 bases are TGTGCCAGCAGCGTAAGGGGACAGGCAAACACCGGGGAGCTGTTTTTT. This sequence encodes CASSVRGQANTGELFF.